This T cell receptor beta chain was captured by sequencing in a study of T-cell reconstitution after alpha-beta-depleted transplantation in children. Preparation of the TCRbeta library involved a method that used unique molecular identifiers. One entry per CDR3 protein results from TCRdb running MiXCR on the PCR reads. The sample has around 250,000 distinct CDR3 sequences; about a tenth are singletons. CDR1 and CDR2 from the germline V gene are LGHDT and YNNKEL (reference sequence). The ends lost 2 bases at V and 4 bases at J; junction bases unmatched: 1. The length of the CDR3 is 13 residues. The V call is TRBV3-1, the J call TRBJ1-2, with 7 bases fitting TRBD1. This material consisted of PBMCs from the stem cell graft donor, taken from the stem cell graft. The clonotype was recovered from a human donor who donated a stem cell graft to a child with SCID. The CDR3 protein is CASSQWDSYGYTF. CDR3 coding DNA: TGTGCCAGCAGCCAATGGGACAGCTATGGCTACACCTTC.